This T cell receptor (beta chain) was captured by sequencing in a study of T cell repertoires in cytomegalovirus infection. A note on this clonotype: The antigen is undetermined.

TCRdb used MiXCR to reprocess the reads, holding one entry per CDR3 protein. The profile shows around 200,000 distinct CDR3 sequences, about 40% of them singletons. Germline V CDR1 and CDR2: LNHDA, SQIVND (reference sequence). CDR3 size: 15 residues. V lost 1 base, J lost 6 bases, and 4 bases stayed unmatched. The receptor's source is a human donor in good health (CMV status not recorded). Some clones in this sample may be carry-over from other donors' samples. Sequences were derived from CD8+ T cells from cultured PBMCs, sampled from culture after CMV antigen stimulation. The V and J genes are TRBV19 and TRBJ1-2, with TRBD1 matching over 11 bases. CDR3 residues: CASSIVRDRGNGYTF. The CDR3 nucleotides are TGTGCCAGTAGTATAGTCCGGGACAGGGGGAATGGCTACACCTTC. Using reference TRBV19 and TRBJ1-2 for the parts outside the CDR3, the full variable domain is DGGITQSPKYLFRKEGQNVTLSCEQNLNHDAMYWYRQDPGQGLRLIYYSQIVNDFQKGDIAEGYSVSREKKESFPLTVTSAQKNPTAFYLCASSIVRDRGNGYTFGSGTRLTVV.